This passage covers 9 T cell receptor beta chains from one sample sequenced in a study of breast tumors, draining lymph nodes, adjacent tissues. Samples came from axillary lymph nodes draining the breast cancer. TCRdb analysed the multiplex PCR reads with MiXCR anew, one entry per CDR3 protein. The sample includes more than 200,000 distinct CDR3 sequences, 32% of them seen just once. Source material: axillary lymph node tissue. These TCRs come from a female donor with breast cancer. Some clones in this sample may be carry-over from other donors' samples.

In regard to this clonotype: This may arise from a read error, as a much more abundant clone is one base away. This rearrangement joins TRBV6-1 to TRBJ1-3, with D unclear. This CDR3 has 14 amino acids. Germline V gene data show CDR1 as MNHNS and CDR2 as SASEGT. CDR3 protein: CVSSLSLSRNTIYF. The CDR3, as DNA: TGTGTCAGCAGTTTGAGTCTCAGTAGAAACACCATATATTTT.

This clonotype occurred many times. This sequence joins TRBV7-9 and TRBJ2-3, with 8 bases aligning to TRBD1. The CDR3 covers 12 residues. V was pared by 8 bases and J by 6 bases, with 4 bases of the junction left unmatched. Germline V CDR1 and CDR2: SEHNR, FQNEAQ (reference sequence). The CDR3 region has the DNA TGTGCCAGCCGACAGGGGATGGATACGCAGTATTTT. Its protein product is CASRQGMDTQYF.

This clonotype came up many times. CDR3 protein: CSARLDRTDTQYF. The CDR3 nucleotides are TGCAGTGCTAGACTAGACCGCACAGATACGCAGTATTTT. J is TRBJ2-3 and V is TRBV20-1, with unresolved D. Germline CDR1 reads DFQATT; CDR2 reads SNEGSKA (reference sequence). Between the trimmed V and J ends, which lost 2 bases and 1 base, there was a span of 7 bases. The CDR3 is 13 residues long.

The chain recombines TRBV2 with TRBJ2-1; TRBD2 matches 14 bases. Per germline, CDR1 SNHLY and CDR2 FYNNEI. J was trimmed by 3 bases and V by 6 bases; bases with no gene match: 7. This CDR3 region has 17 residues. The CDR3 here is CASSSGTSGRSYNEQFF. Written as DNA, the CDR3 is TGTGCCAGCAGCTCCGGGACTAGCGGGAGAAGCTACAATGAGCAGTTCTTC. Full variable domain (rest looked up from reference TRBV2 and TRBJ2-1): EPEVTQTPSHQVTQMGQEVILRCVPISNHLYFYWYRQILGQKVEFLVSFYNNEISEKSEIFDDQFSVERPDGSNFTLKIRSTKLEDSAMYFCASSSGTSGRSYNEQFFGPGTRLTVL.

Only a few counts were recorded for this clonotype. The chain has TRBV27 and TRBJ2-3; D not certain. The CDR3 totals 14 residues. Trimming removed 10 bases from V and 0 bases from J, with 14 bases in between. Germline values: CDR1 MNHEY, CDR2 SMNVEV (reference sequence). CDR3 protein: CATQGATSTDTQYF. As DNA, the CDR3 is TGTGCCACCCAAGGCGCCACTAGCACAGATACGCAGTATTTT.

V usage is TRBV10-3 and J usage is TRBJ2-1; 7 nucleotides agree with TRBD2. This CDR3 spans 15 amino acids. With V trimmed by 2 bases and J by 0 bases, 1 base remained unmatched. The V gene's germline CDR1 is ENHRY and CDR2 SYGVKD. CDR3 amino acids: CAISEVAGSYNEQFF. CDR3 sequence (DNA): TGTGCCATCAGTGAGGTAGCGGGCTCCTACAATGAGCAGTTCTTC.

This clonotype occurred a few times. With a much larger clone just one base away, this may be a read error. The rearrangement links TRBV9 to TRBJ2-1, with 8 positions matching TRBD2. Per germline, CDR1 SGDLS and CDR2 YYNGEE. This CDR3 has 15 amino acids. CDR3 bases: TGTGCCAGCAGCCCGGGGCTAGCGGGCGGTTTTGAGCCGTTCTTC. This encodes CASSPGLAGGFEPFF. The variable domain in full, with the rest retrieved from reference TRBV9 and TRBJ2-1, is DSGVTQTPKHLITATGQRVTLRCSPRSGDLSVYWYQQSLDQGLQFLIQYYNGEERAKGNILERFSAQQFPDLHSELNLSSLELGDSALYFCASSPGLAGGFEPFFGPGTRLTVL.

This clonotype was counted ten times or more. This rearrangement joins TRBV9 to TRBJ1-3, with D perhaps TRBD1 (5 bases). The CDR3 runs 13 residues. Trimming shortened V by 5 bases and J by 2 bases, and 8 bases separated the two germline ends. From germline, CDR1 is SGDLS and CDR2 YYNGEE. The CDR3 nucleotides read TGTGCCAGCAGTGAAGGGGCTGGAAACACCATATATTTT. Protein: CASSEGAGNTIYF.

The chain combines TRBV6-1 with TRBJ1-5, with 9 bases lining up with TRBD1. The CDR3 loop spans 14 amino acids. V gave up 7 bases and J gave up 2 bases; unmatched junction bases: 3. Germline CDR1 is MNHNS and CDR2 is SASEGT. CDR3: CASKQGAGNQPQHF. The CDR3 DNA reads as TGTGCCAGCAAACAGGGGGCGGGCAATCAGCCCCAGCATTTT.